Here is one T cell receptor (beta chain) with its context. Other DNA sequences in this sample translate to the same CDR3. Per the authors' pipeline: Scientists estimated how many nucleated cells there were by amplifying reference gene primers. Only in-frame clones appear in the TCRdb table, and some are missing; sequencing was by immunoSEQ multiplex PCR. V, J and clone size are those of that table, while D and trimming were read from the DNA. The repertoire holds tens of thousands of clones, with over 80% as singletons. The entry originates in a study of blood T cell repertoires in COVID-19. Overall study: The origin of the acute and convalescent COVID-19 samples was the United States, Italy and Spain. In each case, the material was cDNA or gDNA derived from T cells, B-cell-depleted T cells, or PBMCs.

Germline-derived CDR1 and CDR2 are SGHNT and YYREEE (reference sequence). V lost 0 bases, J lost 4 bases, and 3 bases stayed unmatched. The CDR3 is made up of 15 amino acids. This receptor was identified in a woman aged 80 or over with acute or convalescent COVID-19. Sequencing was performed on peripheral blood. J is TRBJ1-4 and V is TRBV5-4; 7 bases fit TRBD1. The CDR3 sequence: CASSLGQGSNEKLFF. In nucleotides, the CDR3 is TGTGCCAGCAGCTTGGGACAGGGAAGTAATGAAAAACTGTTTTTT.